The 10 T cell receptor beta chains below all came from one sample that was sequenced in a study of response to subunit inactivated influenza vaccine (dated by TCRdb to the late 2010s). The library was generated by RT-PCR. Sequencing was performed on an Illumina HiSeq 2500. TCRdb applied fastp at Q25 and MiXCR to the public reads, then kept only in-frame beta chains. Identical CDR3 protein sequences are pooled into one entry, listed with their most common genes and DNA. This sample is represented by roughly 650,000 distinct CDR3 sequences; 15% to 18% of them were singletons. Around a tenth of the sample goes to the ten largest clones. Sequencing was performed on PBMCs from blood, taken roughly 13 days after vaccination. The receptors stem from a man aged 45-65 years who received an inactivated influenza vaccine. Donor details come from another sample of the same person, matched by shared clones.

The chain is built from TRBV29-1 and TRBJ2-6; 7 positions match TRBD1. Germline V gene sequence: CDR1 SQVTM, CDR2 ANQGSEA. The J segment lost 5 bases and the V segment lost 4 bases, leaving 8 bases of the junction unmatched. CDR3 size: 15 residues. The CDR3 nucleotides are TGCAGCGTTGTCGAGCGACAGGGCTGGGCCAACGTCCTGACTTTC. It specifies CSVVERQGWANVLTF.

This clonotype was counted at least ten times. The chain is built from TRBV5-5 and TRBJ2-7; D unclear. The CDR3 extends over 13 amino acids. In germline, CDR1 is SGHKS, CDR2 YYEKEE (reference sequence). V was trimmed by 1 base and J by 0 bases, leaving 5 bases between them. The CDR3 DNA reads TGTGCCAGCAGCTTGACACTCTCCTACGAGCAGTACTTC. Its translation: CASSLTLSYEQYF.

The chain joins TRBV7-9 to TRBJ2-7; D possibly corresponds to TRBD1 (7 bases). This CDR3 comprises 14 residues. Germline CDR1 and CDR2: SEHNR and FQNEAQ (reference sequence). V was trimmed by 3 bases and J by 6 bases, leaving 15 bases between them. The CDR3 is CASSFGAQGGEQYF. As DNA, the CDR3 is TGTGCCAGCAGCTTTGGCGCCCAGGGGGGCGAGCAGTACTTC.

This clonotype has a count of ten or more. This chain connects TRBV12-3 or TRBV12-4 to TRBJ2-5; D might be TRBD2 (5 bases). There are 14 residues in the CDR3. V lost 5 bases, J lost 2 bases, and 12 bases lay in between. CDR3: CASSPGLYQETQYF. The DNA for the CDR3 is TGTGCCAGCAGTCCCGGACTTTATCAAGAGACCCAGTACTTC.

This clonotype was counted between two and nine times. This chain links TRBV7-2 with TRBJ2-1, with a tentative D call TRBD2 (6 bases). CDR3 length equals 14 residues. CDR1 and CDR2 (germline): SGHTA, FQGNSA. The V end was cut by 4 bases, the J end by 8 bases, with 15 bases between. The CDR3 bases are TGTGCCAGCAGCTCGATCGGGGGTCTGGATGAGCAGTTCTTC. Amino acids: CASSSIGGLDEQFF.

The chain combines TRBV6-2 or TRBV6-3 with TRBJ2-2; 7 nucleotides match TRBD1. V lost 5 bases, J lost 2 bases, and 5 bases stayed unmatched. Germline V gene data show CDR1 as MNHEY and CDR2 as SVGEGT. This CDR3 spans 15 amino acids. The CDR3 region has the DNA TGTGCCAGCAGTCGGGACAGTATAAACACCGGGGAGCTGTTTTTT. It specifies CASSRDSINTGELFF.

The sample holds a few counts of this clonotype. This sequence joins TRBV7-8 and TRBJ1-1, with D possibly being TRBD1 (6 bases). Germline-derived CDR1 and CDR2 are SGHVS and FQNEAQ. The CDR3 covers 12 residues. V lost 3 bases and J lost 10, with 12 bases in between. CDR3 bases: TGTGCCAGCAGCTTTAACAGGGCCTCAGCTTTCTTT. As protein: CASSFNRASAFF.

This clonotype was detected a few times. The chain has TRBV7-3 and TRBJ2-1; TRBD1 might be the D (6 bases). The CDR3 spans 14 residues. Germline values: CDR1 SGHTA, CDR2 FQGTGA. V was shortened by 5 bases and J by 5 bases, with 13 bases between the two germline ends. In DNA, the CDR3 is TGTGCCAGCAGCCAGGGACACGGCAACAATGAGCAGTTCTTC. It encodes CASSQGHGNNEQFF.

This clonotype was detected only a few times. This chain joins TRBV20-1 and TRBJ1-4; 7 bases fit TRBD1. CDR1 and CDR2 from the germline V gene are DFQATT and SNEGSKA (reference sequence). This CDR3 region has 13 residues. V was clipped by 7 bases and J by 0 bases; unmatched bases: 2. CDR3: CSGTGTTNEKLFF. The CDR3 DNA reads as TGCAGTGGGACAGGAACAACTAATGAAAAACTGTTTTTT.

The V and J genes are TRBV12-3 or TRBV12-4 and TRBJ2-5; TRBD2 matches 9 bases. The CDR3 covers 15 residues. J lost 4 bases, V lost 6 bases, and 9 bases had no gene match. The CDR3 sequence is CASRKTSGGGETQYF. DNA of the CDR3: TGTGCCAGCAGGAAGACTAGCGGAGGGGGAGAGACCCAGTACTTC.